The sequence of this T cell receptor (beta chain) was determined in a study of blood T cell repertoires in COVID-19. At the level of the study: Collection of acute and convalescent COVID-19 samples took place in the United States, Italy and Spain.

The CDR3 is 16 amino acids. In germline, CDR1 is MDHEN, CDR2 SYDVKM. V shed 6 bases and J 3 bases; nucleotides not matched to a gene: 12. In the source study's methods: Reference gene primer amplification in the assay estimated nucleated cell counts. Libraries were prepared by immunoSEQ multiplex PCR; TCRdb keeps only in-frame clonotypes and omits some of them. V and J calls and clone size follow that table, whereas D and trimming were derived from the DNA. The repertoire holds roughly 13,000 clones, about 90% seen once, with roughly 8.1% in the top ten. Input material: peripheral blood. The rearrangement links TRBV28 to TRBJ2-3; TRBD1 matches 7 bases. The TCR was taken from a human donor in a cohort sampled during active COVID-19. Written as DNA, the CDR3 is TGTGCCAGCAGAAGAACAGGGGTGAGAGGGACAGATACGCAGTATTTT. Its translation is CASRRTGVRGTDTQYF.